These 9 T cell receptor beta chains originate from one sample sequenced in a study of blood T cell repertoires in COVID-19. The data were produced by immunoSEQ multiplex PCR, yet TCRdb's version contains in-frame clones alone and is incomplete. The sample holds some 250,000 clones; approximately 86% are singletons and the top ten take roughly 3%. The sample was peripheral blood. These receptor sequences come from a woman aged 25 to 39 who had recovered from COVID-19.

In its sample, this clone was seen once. The CDR3 here is CASSRTGPAEQYF. The CDR3 bases are TGTGCCAGCTCAAGGACAGGGCCCGCCGAGCAGTACTTC. V usage is TRBV18 and J usage is TRBJ2-7; 8 bases align to TRBD1. J lost 6 bases, V lost 5 bases, and 6 bases had no gene match. This CDR3 contains 13 residues. The germline CDR1 and CDR2 sequences are KGHSH and LQKENI.

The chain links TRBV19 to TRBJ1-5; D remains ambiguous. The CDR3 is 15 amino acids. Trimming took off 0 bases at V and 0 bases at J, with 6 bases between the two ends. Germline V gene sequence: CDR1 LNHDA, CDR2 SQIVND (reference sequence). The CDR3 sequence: CASSIEEYSNQPQHF. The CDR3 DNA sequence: TGTGCCAGTAGTATAGAGGAGTATAGCAATCAGCCCCAGCATTTT.

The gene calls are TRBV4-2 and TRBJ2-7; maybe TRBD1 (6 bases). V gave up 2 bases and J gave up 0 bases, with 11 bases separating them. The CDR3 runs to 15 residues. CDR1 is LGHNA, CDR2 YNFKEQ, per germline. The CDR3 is CASSQQRDTSYEQYF. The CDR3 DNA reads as TGTGCCAGCAGCCAACAACGGGACACCTCCTACGAGCAGTACTTC.

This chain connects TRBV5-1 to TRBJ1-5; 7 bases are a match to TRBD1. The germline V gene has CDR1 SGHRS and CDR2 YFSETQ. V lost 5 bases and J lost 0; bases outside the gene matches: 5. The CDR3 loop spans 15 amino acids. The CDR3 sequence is CASSHGTDSNQPQHF. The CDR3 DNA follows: TGCGCCAGCAGTCATGGGACAGATAGCAATCAGCCCCAGCATTTT.

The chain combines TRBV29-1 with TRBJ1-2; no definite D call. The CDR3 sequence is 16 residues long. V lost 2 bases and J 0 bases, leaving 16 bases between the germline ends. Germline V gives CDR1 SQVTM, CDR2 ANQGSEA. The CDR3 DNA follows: TGCAGCGTTGAATGGGCAAAATCGGCTTCTAACTATGGCTACACCTTC. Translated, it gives CSVEWAKSASNYGYTF.

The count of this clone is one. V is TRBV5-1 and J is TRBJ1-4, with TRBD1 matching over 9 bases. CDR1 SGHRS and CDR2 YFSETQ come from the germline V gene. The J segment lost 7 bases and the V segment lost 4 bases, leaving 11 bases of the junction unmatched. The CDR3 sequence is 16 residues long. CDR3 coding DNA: TGCGCCAGCAGCCCCGGCCTAGGACAGGGGAGTGAAAAACTGTTTTTT. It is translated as CASSPGLGQGSEKLFF.

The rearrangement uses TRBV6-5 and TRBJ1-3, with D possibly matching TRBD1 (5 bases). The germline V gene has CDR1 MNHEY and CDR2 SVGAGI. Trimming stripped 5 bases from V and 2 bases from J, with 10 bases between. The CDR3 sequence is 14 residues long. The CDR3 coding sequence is TGTGCCAGCAGTCTCGACAGAACTGGAAACACCATATATTTT. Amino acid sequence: CASSLDRTGNTIYF.

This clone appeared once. CDR3 protein: CASSARQGYEQFF. The CDR3 DNA reads as TGTGCCAGCAGCGCTAGACAGGGTTATGAGCAGTTCTTC. V is TRBV9 and J is TRBJ2-1; 7 positions match TRBD1. With 3 bases clipped from V and 8 bases from J, the junction kept 5 bases outside the gene matches. The CDR3 spans 13 residues. CDR1 and CDR2 (germline): SGDLS, YYNGEE.

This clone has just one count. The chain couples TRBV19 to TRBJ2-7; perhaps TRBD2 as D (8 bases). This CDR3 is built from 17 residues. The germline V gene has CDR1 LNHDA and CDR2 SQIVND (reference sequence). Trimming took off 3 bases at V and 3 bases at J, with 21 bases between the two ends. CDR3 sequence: CASSIGGPGGGFYEQYF. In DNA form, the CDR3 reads TGTGCCAGTAGTATCGGGGGGCCGGGAGGGGGCTTCTACGAGCAGTACTTC.